This T cell receptor beta chain was identified in a study of CD8 T cells in Susac syndrome. Overall study context: Patients with Susac syndrome were therapy-naive, on corticosteroids, or on intravenous immunoglobulin alone at blood draw.

CD8+ and CD4+ T cells circulating in blood were sequenced for TCR beta. Germline V CDR1 and CDR2: SQVTM, ANQGSEA. With V trimmed by 6 bases and J by 5 bases, 6 bases remained unmatched. The CDR3 is 13 residues long. Reverse transcription used about 0.5 to 1 ug RNA and random hexamers. The method of amplification for TCR beta CDR3 was immunoSEQ multiplex PCR, covering 54 Vbeta and 13 Jbeta. TCRdb ran MiXCR on the immunoSEQ multiplex PCR reads and lists one entry per CDR3 protein. The sample comprises 95,000 to 150,000 distinct CDR3 sequences, about 93% of which are singletons, and about 0.28% rests with the top ten.

The sequenced sample consisted of CD8+ T cells from PBMCs. The chain has TRBV29-1 and TRBJ2-7; 11 bases map to TRBD2. The sequence was obtained from a human donor with Susac syndrome. DNA for the CDR3: TGCAGCGTATTAGCGGGGGGGCCGGACGAGCAGTACTTC. It is translated as CSVLAGGPDEQYF.